The entry that follows covers one T cell receptor (beta chain) sequence. The sample belongs to a study of blood T cell repertoires in COVID-19. The CDR3 has 12 residues. V lost 12 bases, J lost 3 bases, and 14 bases lay in between. Looked up from germline, CDR1 is KGHDR and CDR2 is SFDVKD. Clones were read by immunoSEQ multiplex PCR, and TCRdb kept only the in-frame ones, dropping some. The data hold fewer than 350,000 clones, with roughly 87% observed a single time. This chain links TRBV24-1 with TRBJ2-7; D gene unclear. The sequenced sample consisted of PBMCs or T cells enriched from blood (not recorded which). This sequence originates from a woman in her twenties or thirties who had recovered from COVID-19. For the CDR3, the DNA is TGTGCCGGTTTAACCGCGGACTACGAGCAGTACTTC. This gives the protein CAGLTADYEQYF.